This T cell receptor (beta chain) was identified in a study of shared T cell receptors in the human thymus. The ends lost 6 bases at V and 3 bases at J; junction bases unmatched: 17. The CDR3 is 19 residues long. Looked up from germline, CDR1 is MDHEN and CDR2 is SYDVKM. Assay: immunoSEQ multiplex PCR; the TCRdb copy retains only in-frame clones and omits some. The sample records over 350,000 clones, approximately 95% being singletons. Sequenced sample: thymocytes. The sequence was obtained from a human donor. This rearrangement joins TRBV28 to TRBJ1-5; TRBD1 aligns across 10 bases. CDR3 sequence: CASSLHWVMGQGHNQPQHF. The CDR3 bases are TGTGCCAGCAGCTTGCACTGGGTGATGGGACAGGGGCACAATCAGCCCCAGCATTTT.